This T cell receptor beta chain was sequenced during a study of blood T cell repertoires in COVID-19 (TCRdb year 2020). Context from the whole study: Samples covering the acute and convalescent phases of COVID-19 were provided by collaborators in the United States, Italy and Spain. The material from the prospective study consisted of cDNA or gDNA derived from T cells, B-cell-depleted T cells, or PBMCs. Deeply sampled blood TCRbeta repertoires from subjects exposed to, actively infected with, or recovered from COVID-19 were included in the dataset. The repertoires were released in a freely available public database intended as a resource for research on the immune response to SARS-CoV-2. The samples were drawn from two sources: the first 160 participants of the ongoing ImmuneRACE study, and fewer than 1,500 subjects contributed by 6 global collaborators. Nearly every sample came with metadata listing a de-identified subject ID, COVID-19 status, age in years and sex. Where available, HLA class I and class II types were taken from metadata supplied by the sample provider and were not determined by assay-based typing.

TCRbeta CDR3 regions were amplified from genomic DNA using the immunoSEQ Assay, a bias-controlled multiplex PCR. The paper's processing steps were these. Within the assay, amplification of reference gene primers was used to estimate how many nucleated cells each sample contained. To quantify the absolute abundance of each unique TCRbeta CDR3 rearrangement, sequence reads were collapsed and filtered. For each sample, productive Simpson clonality was calculated as the square root of Simpson's diversity index across productive rearrangements. What TCRdb holds here is the immuneACCESS table cut down to in-frame rearrangements. Part of the clones is not present; checked against another copy, under half of the missing clones reflect an unresolved V gene, and the others are unexplained. From that table come the V and J calls and clone size; the DNA was used to work out D and trimming. Counted in this sample were roughly 230,000 clones; roughly 85% of them appeared once. The ten largest account for approximately 6.6% of the sample.

Enrolling through a virtual design, the prospective study's participants ranged in age from about 18 to 100 years and lived across some 22 United States geographic areas. In the prospective study, cohorts were assigned on the basis of participant-reported clinical history obtained from a screening survey and a study questionnaire. Exposed participants had been in contact, within 2 weeks of entering the study, with a person who had a PCR-confirmed or clinician-diagnosed case of COVID-19. In the prospective study, whole blood, serum and a nasopharyngeal or oropharyngeal swab were collected from each participant by mobile phlebotomists. Over a 2-month period, participants in the prospective study had the option of providing additional blood draws and questionnaires. Prospective study blood samples were shipped either frozen or at room temperature before DNA extraction. Concerning this clone: Its antigen remains unidentified. No quality values exist for individual bases; no much larger clone is one base distant.

V is pruned by 5 bases and J by 1 base, leaving 13 bases of the junction without a gene match. The CDR3, from cysteine to phenylalanine, totals 18 residues. Only the CDR3 part of the read is kept: 54 bases, read in frame from the first base. The germline V gene gives CDR1 as SGHAT and CDR2 as FQNNGV. The research as a whole found: How much clinical and demographic metadata was included differed by source and by participant, and the metadata was provided uncurated.

The chain was built from TRBV11-2 and TRBJ1-1, and 10 bases in between align with TRBD1. This sequence originates from a woman in her forties or fifties who had been exposed to COVID-19. Sequenced sample: PBMCs or T cells enriched from blood (not recorded which). The nucleotide sequence reads as follows: TGTGCCAGCAGCGTCGCCCGGGACAGGGGAACGTCGAACACTGAAGCTTTCTTT. This encodes CASSVARDRGTSNTEAFF.